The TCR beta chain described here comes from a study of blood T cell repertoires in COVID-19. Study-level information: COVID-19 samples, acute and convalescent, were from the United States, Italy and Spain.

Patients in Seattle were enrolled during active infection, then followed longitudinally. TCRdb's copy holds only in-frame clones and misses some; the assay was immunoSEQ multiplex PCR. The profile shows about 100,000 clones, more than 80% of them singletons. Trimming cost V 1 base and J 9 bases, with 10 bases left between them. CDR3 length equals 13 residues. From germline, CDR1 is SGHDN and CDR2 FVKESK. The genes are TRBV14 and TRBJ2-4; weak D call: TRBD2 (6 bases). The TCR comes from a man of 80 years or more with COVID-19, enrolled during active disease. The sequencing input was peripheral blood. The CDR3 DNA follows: TGTGCCAGCAGCCAAGGGGCGGGGAGCATTCAGTACTTC. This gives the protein CASSQGAGSIQYF.